Listed below are T cell receptor beta chains from one sample, sequenced in a study of technical replicates of blood from a handful of donors. Profiled with immunoSEQ multiplex PCR; TCRdb holds only in-frame clones, not every one. Counted here are about 70,000 clones, almost 99% occurring once; the ten biggest clones make up less than 0.25%. Sequencing used T cells isolated from PBMCs. Every receptor here comes from a human donor in good health. Both conserved end residues are part of each CDR3. The D gene is left open where the match is weak. Size values are once, few and many counts, or a class for expanded clones, and some rows have none.

d_call: NA; j_call: TRBJ2-3; clone_size: NA; v_call: TRBV5-6; cdr3_nt: TGTGCCAGCAGCTTGGAGGAGGACAGCACAGATACGCAGTATTTT; cdr3_aa: CASSLEEDSTDTQYF
d_call: TRBD1; j_call: TRBJ2-1; clone_size: NA; v_call: TRBV30; cdr3_nt: TGTGCCTGGGGACAGGGGATCGATGAGCAGTTCTTC; cdr3_aa: CAWGQGIDEQFF
d_call: NA; j_call: TRBJ2-7; clone_size: once; v_call: TRBV30; cdr3_nt: TGTGCCTGGAACTGGGACAAAGCCTACGAGCAGTACTTC; cdr3_aa: CAWNWDKAYEQYF
d_call: TRBD2; j_call: TRBJ2-2; clone_size: NA; v_call: TRBV28; cdr3_nt: TGTGCCAGCAGTTTGCTAGCGGGAGACACCGGGGAGCTGTTTTTT; cdr3_aa: CASSLLAGDTGELFF
d_call: NA; j_call: TRBJ2-7; clone_size: NA; v_call: TRBV14; cdr3_nt: TGTGCCAGCAGCCAAGTTGACGGGAGCTCCTACGAGCAGTACTTC; cdr3_aa: CASSQVDGSSYEQYF
d_call: NA; j_call: TRBJ2-4; clone_size: once; v_call: TRBV19; cdr3_nt: TGTGCCAGTAGCCGGCAGGGTCGGAACATTCAGTACTTC; cdr3_aa: CASSRQGRNIQYF
d_call: NA; j_call: TRBJ2-7; clone_size: NA; v_call: TRBV9; cdr3_nt: TGTGCCAGCAGCCCCACCGGGGGTCTGGGCGAGCAGTACTTC; cdr3_aa: CASSPTGGLGEQYF
d_call: NA; j_call: TRBJ1-1; clone_size: once; v_call: TRBV6-1; cdr3_nt: TGTGCCAGCAGGTCACAGGACGTCGCCACTGAAGCTTTCTTT; cdr3_aa: CASRSQDVATEAFF
d_call: NA; j_call: TRBJ1-1; clone_size: NA; v_call: TRBV5-1; cdr3_nt: TGCGCCAGCAGCTTGTCTAGCATAAAGAACACTGAAGCTTTCTTT; cdr3_aa: CASSLSSIKNTEAFF
d_call: TRBD2; j_call: TRBJ2-3; clone_size: NA; v_call: TRBV5-1; cdr3_nt: TGCGCCAGCAACCCTAGCGGGAGTACAGATACGCAGTATTTT; cdr3_aa: CASNPSGSTDTQYF
d_call: TRBD1; j_call: TRBJ1-1; clone_size: NA; v_call: TRBV11-3; cdr3_nt: TGTGCCAGCAGCTCGGAGCCCAGGGGGATCTTAGGGAACACTGAAGCTTTCTTT; cdr3_aa: CASSSEPRGILGNTEAFF
d_call: TRBD1; j_call: TRBJ1-2; clone_size: once; v_call: TRBV6-6; cdr3_nt: TGTGCCAGCAGTCCATTTCAGGGGGCTTATGGCTACACCTTC; cdr3_aa: CASSPFQGAYGYTF
d_call: NA; j_call: TRBJ2-3; clone_size: NA; v_call: TRBV29-1; cdr3_nt: TGCAGCGTTGAAGATTACACAGATACGCAGTATTTT; cdr3_aa: CSVEDYTDTQYF
d_call: TRBD2; j_call: TRBJ2-7; clone_size: NA; v_call: TRBV11-3; cdr3_nt: TGTGCCAGCAGCTTATGGAGCGGGGTTTCCTACGAGCAGTACTTC; cdr3_aa: CASSLWSGVSYEQYF
d_call: TRBD2; j_call: TRBJ2-7; clone_size: NA; v_call: TRBV14; cdr3_nt: TGTGCCAGCAGCCAAGGAAGAAATAGCGGGTCAACCTACGAGCAGTACTTC; cdr3_aa: CASSQGRNSGSTYEQYF
d_call: NA; j_call: TRBJ2-7; clone_size: once; v_call: TRBV9; cdr3_nt: TGTGCCAGCAGCGCTAGGCAAGGGGGATACGAGCAGTACTTC; cdr3_aa: CASSARQGGYEQYF
d_call: NA; j_call: TRBJ2-7; clone_size: NA; v_call: TRBV14; cdr3_nt: TGTGCCAGCAGCCATGAGGAGGCCTACGAGCAGTACTTC; cdr3_aa: CASSHEEAYEQYF
d_call: NA; j_call: TRBJ1-1; clone_size: NA; v_call: TRBV29-1; cdr3_nt: TGCAGCGTCCAAAGGGGGGGGGCAGGCACTGAAGCTTTCTTT; cdr3_aa: CSVQRGGAGTEAFF
d_call: NA; j_call: TRBJ1-3; clone_size: NA; v_call: TRBV9; cdr3_nt: TGTGCCAGCAGCTACGGACAGGGAAACACCATATATTTT; cdr3_aa: CASSYGQGNTIYF
d_call: NA; j_call: TRBJ2-5; clone_size: NA; v_call: TRBV6-5; cdr3_nt: TGTGCCAGCAGTTCAGGCGGGACTTACCAAGAGACCCAGTACTTC; cdr3_aa: CASSSGGTYQETQYF
d_call: TRBD1; j_call: TRBJ1-3; clone_size: NA; v_call: TRBV7-3; cdr3_nt: TGTGCCAGCAGCTTCGCTGGCAGGGGGCCTGGAAACACCATATATTTT; cdr3_aa: CASSFAGRGPGNTIYF
d_call: TRBD1; j_call: TRBJ2-1; clone_size: once; v_call: TRBV5-1; cdr3_nt: TGCGCCAGCTCGACAGGGGTCAATGAGCAGTTCTTC; cdr3_aa: CASSTGVNEQFF
d_call: NA; j_call: TRBJ2-2; clone_size: once; v_call: TRBV2; cdr3_nt: TGTGCCAGCACCTGGACTCGGGGGGAGCTGTTTTTT; cdr3_aa: CASTWTRGELFF
d_call: NA; j_call: TRBJ2-1; clone_size: NA; v_call: TRBV4-2; cdr3_nt: TGTGCCAGCAGCCAAGGGGTGGCGGTTCCCATGCAGTTCTTC; cdr3_aa: CASSQGVAVPMQFF
d_call: NA; j_call: TRBJ2-2; clone_size: NA; v_call: TRBV11-2; cdr3_nt: TGTGCCAGCAGCCCGGACTCGACGAACACCGGGGAGCTGTTTTTT; cdr3_aa: CASSPDSTNTGELFF
d_call: NA; j_call: TRBJ2-1; clone_size: NA; v_call: TRBV6-5; cdr3_nt: TGTGCCAGCAGCGGACTGTTGTGGGGTGAGCAGTTCTTC; cdr3_aa: CASSGLLWGEQFF
d_call: TRBD1; j_call: TRBJ2-7; clone_size: NA; v_call: TRBV27; cdr3_nt: TGTGCCAGCAGTTTAGGGAAGACAGGGTGGGACGAGCAGTACTTC; cdr3_aa: CASSLGKTGWDEQYF
d_call: NA; j_call: TRBJ2-5; clone_size: NA; v_call: TRBV28; cdr3_nt: TGTGCCAGCAGTAGATCCTGGAGACAAGAGACCCAGTACTTC; cdr3_aa: CASSRSWRQETQYF
d_call: TRBD2; j_call: TRBJ2-1; clone_size: NA; v_call: TRBV10-3; cdr3_nt: TGTGCCATCAGTGATTTACTAGCGGGAGGTAACAATGAGCAGTTCTTC; cdr3_aa: CAISDLLAGGNNEQFF
d_call: TRBD1; j_call: TRBJ2-7; clone_size: once; v_call: TRBV19; cdr3_nt: TGTGCCAGCGGACAGGGAGACTCCTACGAGCAGTACTTC; cdr3_aa: CASGQGDSYEQYF
d_call: NA; j_call: TRBJ2-4; clone_size: NA; v_call: TRBV28; cdr3_nt: TGTGCCAGCAGTTTAGTCAGGGGCAACATTCAGTACTTC; cdr3_aa: CASSLVRGNIQYF